This TCR beta chain was profiled in a study of blood T cells in healthy people across ages (dated by TCRdb to between 2014 and 2016). With regard to the full study: In model experiments, roughly one uniquely barcoded TCR beta cDNA molecule per two T cells was captured by template switching. Four age groups were formed from the donors: young (average about 17 years), middle-aged (approximately 40), aged (approximately 60) and long-lived (around 82). To avoid experimental bias, donors of different ages were spread randomly across the sequencing lanes. For two donors (one aged 18 to 30 and one aged 80 or older), the study analyzed two additional independent replicas of 1 million unique cDNA reads from the same blood draw. The study measured age-related changes in TCR beta repertoire diversity using deep sequencing normalized with unique cDNA molecular identifiers. What the research found in general, with its limitations: Estimates of total diversity from one million sequenced T cells were regarded as lower bounds and underestimates. As age increased, observed TCR beta diversity per million T cells dropped in a roughly linear way, and a significant reduction was already evident by age 40. The long-lived group showed more naive CD4+ T cells, fewer expanded clones and increased TCR diversity than the aged group, suggesting age selection. Donor CMV infection status was unknown, potentially confounding age-related changes in expanded clonotypes. The percentage of naive T cells measured by flow cytometry correlated strongly with observed TCR beta diversity. Conclusive comparison of naive and antigen-experienced compartments was prevented by the profiling of bulk unsorted PBMCs.

The CDR3, from cysteine to phenylalanine, totals 12 residues. Only the CDR3 DNA is retained, 36 bases long and in frame from the first base. The germline V gene (reference sequence) provides CDR1 SEHNR and CDR2 FQNEAQ. Comments on this clonotype: It has no known antigen specificity. There are no base qualities to consult, and no much larger clone falls within one base.

Libraries were built with 5' RACE. TCRdb lists the instrument as Illumina HiSeq 2500. A second PCR of roughly 7 to 11 cycles was performed with a sample-barcoded 5' primer and a J-beta primer mix. Each TCR beta cDNA molecule received a unique molecular identifier from a template-switch 5' adaptor carrying 12 random nucleotides. At least 2.5 million CDR3-containing paired-end reads were obtained from each sample. All of the RNA was converted into first-strand cDNA using the Mint cDNA synthesis kit, with a TRBC-specific oligonucleotide serving as the primer. Following uracil-DNA glycosylase treatment, a first 18-cycle PCR with universal primers M1SS and BC2_uni_R was performed on all cDNA. In the authors' own workflow: Each sample was normalized by randomly selecting 1 million high-quality reads, each carrying a distinct molecular identifier. Instead of being binned into consensus sequences, reads with shared molecular identifiers were discarded. MiTCR, set to a Q25 quality threshold and the strictest error-elimination algorithm, was used for CDR3 identification, clonotype clustering and error correction. A nonparametric unseen species model using Euler transformation provided a lower-bound estimate of total TCR beta diversity. TCRdb reworked the public reads: Q25 trimming with fastp, MiXCR clone assembly, productive beta chains retained. Identical CDR3 protein sequences are pooled into one entry, listed with their most common genes and DNA. These V and J calls derive from TCRdb rather than the authors' analysis. In this sample the table shows about 680,000 distinct CDR3 sequences, approximately 50% of which occur a single time. 30% to 35% of the sample is in the top ten clones.

The roughly 37 donors, aged about 6 to 100 years, were systemically healthy Caucasian individuals from Russia. Each donor gave 8 to 10 milliliters of peripheral blood, collected into EDTA-treated Vacutainer tubes. Ficoll-Paque density-gradient centrifugation was used to isolate PBMCs, with at least 6.5 million per sample. Total RNA was extracted from PBMCs with Trizol reagent, with at least 6 micrograms obtained per sample. Naive CD45RAhigh/CD27high T cell percentages were measured by flow cytometry on a PBMC aliquot from every donor. The chain couples TRBV7-9 to TRBJ2-7; too little of a D gene remains to name it. The J call may be incorrect, as the DNA end agrees better with TRBJ2-5. The TCR originated in a woman in her sixties in good health. The specimen was blood. The CDR3 has the sequence CASSSPKETQYF. The DNA sequence is given as TGTGCCAGCAGCTCCCCTAAGGAGACCCAGTACTTC.